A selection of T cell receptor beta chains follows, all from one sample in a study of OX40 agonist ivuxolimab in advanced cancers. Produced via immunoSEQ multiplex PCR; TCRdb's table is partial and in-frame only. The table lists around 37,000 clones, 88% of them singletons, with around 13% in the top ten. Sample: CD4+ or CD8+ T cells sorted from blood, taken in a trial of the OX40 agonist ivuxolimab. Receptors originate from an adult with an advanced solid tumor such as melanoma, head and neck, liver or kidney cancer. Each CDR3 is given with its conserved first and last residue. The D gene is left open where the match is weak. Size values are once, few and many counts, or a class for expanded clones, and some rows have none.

CASSLSNSGSTDTQYF | TGTGCCAGCAGTTTATCGAATAGCGGGAGCACAGATACGCAGTATTTT | TRBJ2-3 | few | TRBD2 | TRBV27
CASSEGEPGTSGRFF | TGTGCCAGCAGTGAAGGGGAGCCCGGGACTAGCGGCCGTTTTTTT | TRBJ2-3 | - | TRBD2 | TRBV2
CASSYSNTEAFF | TGTGCCAGCAGTTACAGTAACACTGAAGCTTTCTTT | TRBJ1-1 | few | - | TRBV25-1
CASSASPGLAGLYNEQFF | TGTGCCAGCAGTGCCTCGCCGGGACTAGCGGGGCTATACAATGAGCAGTTCTTC | TRBJ2-1 | - | TRBD2 | TRBV6-4
CASSFRGAENEQFF | TGTGCCAGCAGTTTCAGGGGCGCGGAGAATGAGCAGTTCTTC | TRBJ2-1 | - | - | TRBV28
CASSEDSRVGTPTDTQYF | TGTGCCAGCAGCGAAGATTCCCGGGTGGGGACCCCCACAGATACGCAGTATTTT | TRBJ2-3 | - | - | TRBV9
CASSFAGVNEQYF | TGTGCCAGCAGTTTCGCGGGAGTCAACGAGCAGTACTTC | TRBJ2-7 | - | TRBD2 | TRBV27
CASSQVLAEWVYF | TGCGCCAGCAGCCAAGTCCTAGCTGAATGGGTGTACTTC | TRBJ2-7 | - | - | TRBV4-3
CASSLAVGGLNTEAFF | TGTGCCAGCAGCTTAGCCGTAGGGGGTCTGAACACTGAAGCTTTCTTT | TRBJ1-1 | - | - | TRBV7-2
CASSLGTGNVLYGAGNTIYF | TGTGCCAGCAGCCTCGGGACAGGTAACGTCCTTTATGGGGCCGGAAACACCATATATTTT | TRBJ1-3 | - | TRBD1 | TRBV7-3
CASSLPGSGGVTEAFF | TGCGCCAGCAGTTTACCTGGATCGGGGGGAGTTACTGAAGCTTTCTTT | TRBJ1-1 | medium-sized | - | TRBV10-1
CASSFGTGGYEQYF | TGTGCCAGCAGTTTCGGGACAGGGGGCTACGAGCAGTACTTC | TRBJ2-7 | - | TRBD1 | TRBV27
CAIEETQYF | TGTGCCATAGAAGAGACCCAGTACTTC | TRBJ2-5 | - | - | TRBV3-1/TRBV3-2
CASSVEGMTAGGHGYEQYF | TGTGCCAGCAGCGTAGAGGGGATGACAGCGGGAGGACACGGATACGAGCAGTACTTC | TRBJ2-7 | - | TRBD2 | TRBV9
CASSGGAGEQYF | TGTGCCAGCAGCGGAGGAGCCGGCGAGCAGTACTTC | TRBJ2-7 | - | - | TRBV9
CASALGGYEQYF | TGTGCCAGCGCTTTAGGGGGCTACGAGCAGTACTTC | TRBJ2-7 | - | - | TRBV25-1
CASSHLDRVGEETQYF | TGTGCCAGCAGCCACCTGGACAGGGTTGGCGAAGAGACCCAGTACTTC | TRBJ2-5 | - | TRBD1 | TRBV5-5
CASMAAGQGDLGTYEQYF | TGTGCCAGCATGGCGGCGGGACAGGGGGACCTAGGAACCTACGAGCAGTACTTC | TRBJ2-7 | - | - | TRBV21-1
CASSFRGLAAITDTQYF | TGTGCCAGCAGTTTCCGAGGACTAGCTGCTATCACAGATACGCAGTATTTT | TRBJ2-3 | - | TRBD2 | TRBV27
CASSYSIGGTEAFF | TGTGCCAGCAGTTACTCGATTGGGGGCACTGAAGCTTTCTTT | TRBJ1-1 | - | - | TRBV6-5
CASSLELADFVYNEQFF | TGTGCCAGCAGTTTGGAACTAGCGGACTTCGTATACAATGAGCAGTTCTTC | TRBJ2-1 | - | TRBD2 | TRBV28
CASSWDESSYNEQFF | TGTGCCAGCAGCTGGGACGAGAGCTCCTACAATGAGCAGTTCTTC | TRBJ2-1 | - | - | TRBV7-2
CASSHRTSGNYEQYF | TGTGCCAGCAGCCACCGGACTAGCGGCAACTACGAGCAGTACTTC | TRBJ2-7 | - | TRBD2 | TRBV11-2
CASSMETGELFF | TGTGCCAGTAGTATGGAAACCGGGGAGCTGTTTTTT | TRBJ2-2 | - | - | TRBV19
CASSESGRMNTEAFF | TGTGCCAGCAGTGAATCGGGCAGGATGAACACTGAAGCTTTCTTT | TRBJ1-1 | - | - | TRBV25-1
CASSFEYEQYF | TGTGCCAGCAGCTTTGAGTACGAGCAGTACTTC | TRBJ2-7 | - | - | TRBV5-5
CATSREGLFNYGYTF | TGTGCCACCAGCAGAGAGGGATTATTCAACTATGGCTACACCTTC | TRBJ1-2 | once | - | TRBV15
CASSLIGNQPQHF | TGTGCCAGCAGTTTGATCGGCAATCAGCCCCAGCATTTT | TRBJ1-5 | - | - | TRBV27
CASSGAYEQYF | TGTGCCAGTTCTGGCGCCTACGAGCAGTACTTC | TRBJ2-7 | - | - | TRBV6-5
CASSQGGMGNEQYF | TGTGCCAGCAGCCAAGGGGGTATGGGGAACGAGCAGTACTTC | TRBJ2-7 | - | - | TRBV14
CATFGLYNEQFF | TGTGCCACATTTGGCCTTTACAATGAGCAGTTCTTC | TRBJ2-1 | few | - | TRBV5-4
CASSLGRWATYEQYF | TGTGCCAGCAGCTTGGGTCGGTGGGCAACCTACGAGCAGTACTTC | TRBJ2-7 | - | - | TRBV5-5
CASSGEAGVDTDTQYF | TGTGCCAGCAGTGGAGAGGCAGGGGTGGACACAGATACGCAGTATTTT | TRBJ2-3 | - | - | TRBV2
CSVEGGGGVHGRDTQYF | TGCAGCGTTGAAGGGGGCGGGGGAGTTCACGGAAGGGATACGCAGTATTTT | TRBJ2-3 | - | TRBD2 | TRBV29-1
CASSLREDLNSGNTIYF | TGTGCCAGCAGCCTGCGGGAGGACCTAAACTCTGGAAACACCATATATTTT | TRBJ1-3 | once | - | TRBV7-9
CASSQGADEQFF | TGCGCCAGCAGCCAAGGAGCGGATGAGCAGTTCTTC | TRBJ2-1 | - | - | TRBV4-1
CASSPGLAGGPDTQYF | TGTGCCAGCAGCCCGGGACTAGCGGGAGGGCCCGATACGCAGTATTTT | TRBJ2-3 | - | TRBD2 | TRBV13